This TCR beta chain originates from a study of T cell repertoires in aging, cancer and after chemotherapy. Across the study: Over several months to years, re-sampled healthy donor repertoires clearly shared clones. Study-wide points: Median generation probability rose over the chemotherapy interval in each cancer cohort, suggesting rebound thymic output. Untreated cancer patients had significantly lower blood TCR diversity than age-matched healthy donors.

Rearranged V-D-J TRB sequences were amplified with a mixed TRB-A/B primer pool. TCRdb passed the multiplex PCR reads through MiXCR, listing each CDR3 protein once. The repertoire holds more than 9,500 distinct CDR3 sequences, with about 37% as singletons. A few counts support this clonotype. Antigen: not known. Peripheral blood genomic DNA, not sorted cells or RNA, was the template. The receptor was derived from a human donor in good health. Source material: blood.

CDR3 sequence reads: CAISIVPGELFF. CDR3 DNA: TGTGCCATCTCGATAGTCCCCGGGGAGCTGTTTTTT. V gene TRBV12-3 or TRBV12-4 combines with J gene TRBJ2-2; D not certain. This CDR3 has 12 amino acids. The V end was cut by 10 bases, the J end by 6 bases, with 12 bases between.